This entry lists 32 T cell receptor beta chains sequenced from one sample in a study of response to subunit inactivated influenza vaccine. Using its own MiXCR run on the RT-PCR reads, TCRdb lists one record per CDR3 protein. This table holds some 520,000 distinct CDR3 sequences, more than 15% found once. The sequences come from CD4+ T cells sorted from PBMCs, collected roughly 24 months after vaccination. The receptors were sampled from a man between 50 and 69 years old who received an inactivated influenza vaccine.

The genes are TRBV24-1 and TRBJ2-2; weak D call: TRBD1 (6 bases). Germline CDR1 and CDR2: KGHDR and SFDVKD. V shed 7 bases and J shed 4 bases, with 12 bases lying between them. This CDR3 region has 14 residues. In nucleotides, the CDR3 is TGTGCCACCAGCCGGGACACTGTCACCGGGGAGCTGTTTTTT. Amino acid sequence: CATSRDTVTGELFF.

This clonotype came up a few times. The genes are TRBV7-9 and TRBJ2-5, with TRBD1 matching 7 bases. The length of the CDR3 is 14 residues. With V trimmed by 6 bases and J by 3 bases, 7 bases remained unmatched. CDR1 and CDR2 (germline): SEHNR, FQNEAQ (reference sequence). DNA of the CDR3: TGTGCCAGCAGAAGAACAGGGGCCGAAGAGACCCAGTACTTC. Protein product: CASRRTGAEETQYF.

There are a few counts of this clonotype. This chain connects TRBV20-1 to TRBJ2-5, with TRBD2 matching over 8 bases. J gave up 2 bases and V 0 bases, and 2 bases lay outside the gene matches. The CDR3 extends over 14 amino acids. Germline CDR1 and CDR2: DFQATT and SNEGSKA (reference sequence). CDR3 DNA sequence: TGCAGTGCTAGAGATGCTAGCGGGCAAGAGACCCAGTACTTC. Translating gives CSARDASGQETQYF.

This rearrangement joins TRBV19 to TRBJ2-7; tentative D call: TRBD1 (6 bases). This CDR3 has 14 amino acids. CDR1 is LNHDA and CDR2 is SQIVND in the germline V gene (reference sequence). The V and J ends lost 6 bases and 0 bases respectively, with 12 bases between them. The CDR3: CASRLGDNSYEQYF. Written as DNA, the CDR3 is TGTGCCAGTAGATTAGGGGACAACTCCTACGAGCAGTACTTC.

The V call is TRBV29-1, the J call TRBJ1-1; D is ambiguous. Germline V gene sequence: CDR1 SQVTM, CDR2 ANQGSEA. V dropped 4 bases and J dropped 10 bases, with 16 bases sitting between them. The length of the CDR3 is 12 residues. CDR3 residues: CSVGTPTLGAFF. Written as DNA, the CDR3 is TGCAGCGTTGGTACACCAACCCTGGGAGCTTTCTTT.

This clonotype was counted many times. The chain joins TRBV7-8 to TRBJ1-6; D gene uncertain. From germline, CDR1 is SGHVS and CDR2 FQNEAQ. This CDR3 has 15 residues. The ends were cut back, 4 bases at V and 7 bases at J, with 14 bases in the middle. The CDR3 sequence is CASSSPGFDNSPLHF. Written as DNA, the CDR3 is TGTGCCAGCAGCTCTCCCGGCTTTGACAATTCACCCCTCCACTTT.

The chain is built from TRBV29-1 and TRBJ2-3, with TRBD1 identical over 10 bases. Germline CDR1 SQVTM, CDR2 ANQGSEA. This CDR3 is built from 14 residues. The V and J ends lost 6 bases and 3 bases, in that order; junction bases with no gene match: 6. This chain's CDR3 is CSVKTGGRTDTQYF. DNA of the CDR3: TGCAGCGTCAAGACAGGGGGCAGGACAGATACGCAGTATTTT.

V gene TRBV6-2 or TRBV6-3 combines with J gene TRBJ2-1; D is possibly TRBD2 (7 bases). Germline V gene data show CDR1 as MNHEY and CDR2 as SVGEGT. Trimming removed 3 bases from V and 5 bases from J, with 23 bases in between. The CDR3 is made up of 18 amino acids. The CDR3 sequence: CASSYYITGGAWDNEQFF. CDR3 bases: TGTGCCAGCAGTTATTATATTACTGGGGGGGCCTGGGACAATGAGCAGTTCTTC.

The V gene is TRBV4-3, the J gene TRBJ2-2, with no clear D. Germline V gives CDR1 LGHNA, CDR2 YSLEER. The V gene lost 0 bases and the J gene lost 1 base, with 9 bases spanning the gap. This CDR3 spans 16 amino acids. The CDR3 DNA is TGCGCCAGCAGCCAAGATCCATTGGTGAACACCGGGGAGCTGTTTTTT. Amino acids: CASSQDPLVNTGELFF.

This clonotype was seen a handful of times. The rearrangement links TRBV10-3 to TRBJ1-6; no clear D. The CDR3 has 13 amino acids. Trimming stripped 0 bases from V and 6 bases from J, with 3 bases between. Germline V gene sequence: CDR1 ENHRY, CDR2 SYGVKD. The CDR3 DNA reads TGTGCCATCAGTGAGTCGCTTAATTCACCCCTCCACTTT. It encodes CAISESLNSPLHF.

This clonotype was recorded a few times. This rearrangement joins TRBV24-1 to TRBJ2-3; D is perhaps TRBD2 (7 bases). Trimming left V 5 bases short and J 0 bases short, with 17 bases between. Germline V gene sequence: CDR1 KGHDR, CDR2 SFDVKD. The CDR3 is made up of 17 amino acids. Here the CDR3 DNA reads TGTGCCACCAGTGCCCTGGGGGGGGCCCTTAGCACAGATACGCAGTATTTT. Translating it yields CATSALGGALSTDTQYF.

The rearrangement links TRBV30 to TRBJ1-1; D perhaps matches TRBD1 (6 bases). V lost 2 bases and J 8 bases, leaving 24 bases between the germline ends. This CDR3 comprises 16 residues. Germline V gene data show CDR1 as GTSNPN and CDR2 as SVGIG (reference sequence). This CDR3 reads CAWSPGHRRSGTEAFF. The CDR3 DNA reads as TGTGCCTGGAGTCCGGGACATCGGAGGAGCGGAACCGAAGCTTTCTTT.

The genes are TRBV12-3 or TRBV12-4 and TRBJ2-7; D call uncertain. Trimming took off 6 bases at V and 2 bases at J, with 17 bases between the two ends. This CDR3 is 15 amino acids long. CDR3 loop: CASSLKLGPTYEQYF. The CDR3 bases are TGTGCCAGCAGCTTAAAACTTGGACCCACCTACGAGCAGTACTTC.

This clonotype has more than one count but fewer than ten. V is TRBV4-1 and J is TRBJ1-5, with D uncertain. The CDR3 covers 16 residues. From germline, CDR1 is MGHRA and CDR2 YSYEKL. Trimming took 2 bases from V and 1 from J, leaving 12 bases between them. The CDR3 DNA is TGCGCCAGCAGCCAATCCGCGTATACGAGCAATCAGCCCCAGCATTTT. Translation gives CASSQSAYTSNQPQHF.

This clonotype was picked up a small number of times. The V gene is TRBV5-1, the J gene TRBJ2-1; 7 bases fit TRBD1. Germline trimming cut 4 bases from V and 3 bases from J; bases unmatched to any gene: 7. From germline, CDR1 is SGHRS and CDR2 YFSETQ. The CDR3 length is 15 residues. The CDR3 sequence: CASSPRAGGYNEQFF. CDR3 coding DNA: TGCGCCAGCAGCCCGAGGGCAGGGGGCTACAATGAGCAGTTCTTC.

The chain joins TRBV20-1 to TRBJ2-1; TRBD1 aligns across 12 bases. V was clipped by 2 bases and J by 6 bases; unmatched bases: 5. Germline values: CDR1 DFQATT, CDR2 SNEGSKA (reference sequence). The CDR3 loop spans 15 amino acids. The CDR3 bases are TGCAGTGCTAGAATTCCGGGACAGGGGGCCAATGAGCAGTTCTTC. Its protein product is CSARIPGQGANEQFF.

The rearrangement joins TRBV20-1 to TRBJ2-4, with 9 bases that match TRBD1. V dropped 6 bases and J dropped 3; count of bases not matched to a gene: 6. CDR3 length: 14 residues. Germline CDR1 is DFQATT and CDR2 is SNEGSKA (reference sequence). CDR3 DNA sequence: TGCAGTGCCATAATGGACAGGGGCAAAAACATTCAGTACTTC. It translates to CSAIMDRGKNIQYF.

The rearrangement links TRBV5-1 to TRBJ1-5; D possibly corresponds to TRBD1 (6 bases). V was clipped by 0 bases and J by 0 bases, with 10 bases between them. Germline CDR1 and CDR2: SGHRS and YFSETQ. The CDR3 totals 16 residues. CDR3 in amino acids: CASSLGTADSNQPQHF. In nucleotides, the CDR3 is TGCGCCAGCAGCTTGGGGACAGCAGATAGCAATCAGCCCCAGCATTTT.

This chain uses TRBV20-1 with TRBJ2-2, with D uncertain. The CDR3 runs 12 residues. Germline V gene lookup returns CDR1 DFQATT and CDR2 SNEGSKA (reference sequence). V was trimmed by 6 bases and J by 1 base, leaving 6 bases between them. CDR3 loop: CSADKNTGELFF. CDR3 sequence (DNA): TGCAGTGCCGACAAGAACACCGGGGAGCTGTTTTTT.

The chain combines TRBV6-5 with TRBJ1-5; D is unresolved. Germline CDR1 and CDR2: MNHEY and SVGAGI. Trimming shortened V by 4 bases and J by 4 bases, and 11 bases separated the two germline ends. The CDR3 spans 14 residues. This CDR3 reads CASSSWTTNQPQHF. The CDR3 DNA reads TGTGCCAGCAGTTCCTGGACCACTAATCAGCCCCAGCATTTT.

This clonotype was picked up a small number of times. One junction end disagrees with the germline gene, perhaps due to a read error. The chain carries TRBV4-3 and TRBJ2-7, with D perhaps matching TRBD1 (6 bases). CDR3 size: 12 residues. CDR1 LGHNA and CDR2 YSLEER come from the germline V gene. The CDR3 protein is CASSQDVRQATF. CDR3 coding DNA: TGCGCCAGCAGCCAAGATGTAAGACAGGCGACCTTC.

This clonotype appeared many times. In nucleotides, the CDR3 is TGTGCCAGCAGCCAAATACTTCCCGGGACTAGCGGGAGAAACATTCAGTACTTC. It is translated as CASSQILPGTSGRNIQYF. V is TRBV3-1 and J is TRBJ2-4, with TRBD2 identical over 14 bases. Germline loops: CDR1 LGHDT, CDR2 YNNKEL (reference sequence). There are 18 residues in the CDR3. V shed 2 bases, J shed 6 bases, and the junction held 9 bases outside the gene matches.

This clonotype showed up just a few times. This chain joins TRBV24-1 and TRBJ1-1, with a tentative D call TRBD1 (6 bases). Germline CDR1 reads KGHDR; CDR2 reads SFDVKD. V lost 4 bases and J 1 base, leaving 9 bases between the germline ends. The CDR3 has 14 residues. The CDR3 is CATSEGRGNTEAFF. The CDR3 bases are TGTGCCACCAGTGAGGGCAGGGGGAACACTGAAGCTTTCTTT.

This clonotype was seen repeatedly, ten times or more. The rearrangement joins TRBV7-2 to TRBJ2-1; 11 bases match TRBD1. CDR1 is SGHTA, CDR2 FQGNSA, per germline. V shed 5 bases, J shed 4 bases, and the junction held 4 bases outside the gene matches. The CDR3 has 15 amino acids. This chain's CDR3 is CASSIGDRGYNEQFF. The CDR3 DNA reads TGTGCCAGCAGCATAGGGGACAGGGGGTACAATGAGCAGTTCTTC.

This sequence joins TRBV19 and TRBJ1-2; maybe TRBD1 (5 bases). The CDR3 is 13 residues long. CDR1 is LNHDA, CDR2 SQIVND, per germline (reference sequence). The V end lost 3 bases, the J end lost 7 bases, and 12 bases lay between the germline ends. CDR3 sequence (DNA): TGTGCCAGTAGTATTGCTGGGGCGCGTGGCTACACCTTC. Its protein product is CASSIAGARGYTF.

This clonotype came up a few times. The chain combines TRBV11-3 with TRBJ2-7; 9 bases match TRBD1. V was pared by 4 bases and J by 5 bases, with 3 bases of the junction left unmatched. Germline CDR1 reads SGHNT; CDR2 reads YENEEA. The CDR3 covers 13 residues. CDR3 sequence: CASSWDRDDEQYF. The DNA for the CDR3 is TGTGCCAGCAGCTGGGACAGGGATGACGAGCAGTACTTC. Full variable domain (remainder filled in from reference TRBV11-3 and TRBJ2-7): EAGVVQSPRYKIIEKKQPVAFWCNPISGHNTLYWYLQNLGQGPELLIRYENEEAVDDSQLPKDRFSAERLKGVDSTLKIQPAELGDSAVYLCASSWDRDDEQYFGPGTRLTVT.

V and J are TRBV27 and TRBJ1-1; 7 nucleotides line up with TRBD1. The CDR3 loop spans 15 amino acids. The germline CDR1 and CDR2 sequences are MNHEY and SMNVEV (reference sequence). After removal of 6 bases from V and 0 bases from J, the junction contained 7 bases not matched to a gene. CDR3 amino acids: CASRNTGAVNTEAFF. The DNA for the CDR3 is TGTGCCAGCAGGAACACAGGGGCCGTGAACACTGAAGCTTTCTTT.

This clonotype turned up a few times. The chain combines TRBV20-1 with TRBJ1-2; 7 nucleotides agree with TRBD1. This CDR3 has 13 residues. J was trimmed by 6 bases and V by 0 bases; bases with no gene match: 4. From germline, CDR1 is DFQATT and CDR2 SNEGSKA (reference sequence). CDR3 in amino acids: CSAREAGGNGYTF. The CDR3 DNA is TGCAGTGCTAGAGAGGCAGGGGGAAATGGCTACACCTTC.

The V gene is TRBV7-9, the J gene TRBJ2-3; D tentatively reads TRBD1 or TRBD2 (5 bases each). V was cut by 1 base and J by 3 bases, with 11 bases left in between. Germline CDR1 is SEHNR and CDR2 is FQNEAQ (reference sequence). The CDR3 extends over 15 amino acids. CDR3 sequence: CASSLGGTETDTQYF. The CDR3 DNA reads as TGTGCCAGCAGCTTAGGGGGGACGGAAACAGATACGCAGTATTTT. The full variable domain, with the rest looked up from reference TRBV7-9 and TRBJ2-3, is DTGVSQNPRHKITKRGQNVTFRCDPISEHNRLYWYRQTLGQGPEFLTYFQNEAQLEKSRLLSDRFSAERPKGSFSTLEIQRTEQGDSAMYLCASSLGGTETDTQYFGPGTRLTVL.

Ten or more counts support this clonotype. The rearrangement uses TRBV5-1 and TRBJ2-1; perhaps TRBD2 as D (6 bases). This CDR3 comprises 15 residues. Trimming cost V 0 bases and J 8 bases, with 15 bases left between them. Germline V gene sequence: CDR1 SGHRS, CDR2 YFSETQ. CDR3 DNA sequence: TGCGCCAGCAGCTTGGTTGGAGGGGCGAGCGATGAGCAGTTCTTC. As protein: CASSLVGGASDEQFF.

The CDR3 DNA is TGTGCCAGCAGTTACTCGAGCCTAGCCCCTGAAGAGACCCAGTACTTC. As protein: CASSYSSLAPEETQYF. J is TRBJ2-5 and V is TRBV6-5; the D gene is possibly TRBD2 (5 bases). The length of the CDR3 is 16 residues. CDR1 and CDR2 (germline): MNHEY, SVGAGI. The germline V and J ends were trimmed by 0 bases and 3 bases, with 14 bases remaining between them.

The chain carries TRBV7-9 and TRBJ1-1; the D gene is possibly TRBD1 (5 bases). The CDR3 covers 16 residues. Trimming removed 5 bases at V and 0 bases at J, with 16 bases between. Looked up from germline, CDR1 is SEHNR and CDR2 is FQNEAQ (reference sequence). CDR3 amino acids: CASSVITGLLNTEAFF. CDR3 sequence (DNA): TGTGCCAGCAGCGTGATAACGGGACTCCTGAACACTGAAGCTTTCTTT.